The TCR beta chain described here comes from a study of blood T cell repertoires in COVID-19. Background on the study: Whether acute or convalescent, the COVID-19 samples came from the United States, Italy and Spain.

The study assigned cohorts using participant-reported clinical history. Donors in Cohort 3 counted as recovered after two negative PCRs, clearance, or symptom resolution. Losses at the gene ends were 8 bases for V and 5 bases for J; bases not matched to a gene: 11. Germline V lookup: CDR1 LNHDA, CDR2 SQIVND (reference sequence). This CDR3 is 14 amino acids long. Per the original data handling: How many nucleated cells were present was estimated from reference gene primer amplification. Libraries were prepared by immunoSEQ multiplex PCR; TCRdb keeps only in-frame clonotypes and omits some of them. V, J and clone size are taken as reported in that table, and D and trimming were inferred from the DNA itself. Of a few hundred thousand clones in the sample, roughly nine tenths were seen once.

The V call is TRBV19, the J call TRBJ1-1; 7 nucleotides line up with TRBD1. The receptor was derived from a woman aged 25 to 39 who had recovered from COVID-19. Sequences were obtained from PBMCs or T cells enriched from blood (not recorded which). CDR3 bases: TGTGCCAGTTCGGTACAGGGGACGGGGACTGAAGCTTTCTTT. Protein: CASSVQGTGTEAFF. The full variable domain, completed using reference TRBV19 and TRBJ1-1, is DGGITQSPKYLFRKEGQNVTLSCEQNLNHDAMYWYRQDPGQGLRLIYYSQIVNDFQKGDIAEGYSVSREKKESFPLTVTSAQKNPTAFYLCASSVQGTGTEAFFGQGTRLTVV.